Presented here are 13 T cell receptor beta chains from one specimen sequenced in a study of blood T cell repertoires in COVID-19. Sequencing was performed with immunoSEQ multiplex PCR; in TCRdb, only in-frame clones are kept and a portion is missing. The profile shows 100,000 or so clones, 80% to 85% of them singletons. Sequencing used peripheral blood. Receptor source: a man aged 55-75 years with acute or convalescent COVID-19.

This chain joins TRBV2 and TRBJ2-7; tentatively, D is TRBD1 (6 bases). The V gene's germline CDR1 is SNHLY and CDR2 FYNNEI. The germline V and J ends were trimmed by 3 bases and 5 bases, with 17 bases remaining between them. The CDR3 sequence is 15 residues long. The CDR3 loop is CASSDVGASIDEQYF. The CDR3 region has the DNA TGTGCCAGCAGTGACGTGGGGGCGTCGATCGACGAGCAGTACTTC.

At least ten counts were recorded for this clone. V usage is TRBV5-1 and J usage is TRBJ1-6, with 10 nucleotides matching TRBD1. Germline CDR1 reads SGHRS; CDR2 reads YFSETQ. The CDR3 has 17 amino acids. The trim removed 0 bases at V and 7 bases at J, leaving 7 bases unmatched. CDR3 in amino acids: CASSLGSGTGVNSPLHF. CDR3 sequence (DNA): TGCGCCAGCAGCTTGGGGTCAGGGACAGGGGTGAATTCACCCCTCCACTTT.

The V call is TRBV29-1, the J call TRBJ2-2, with TRBD2 as a possible D gene (5 bases). From germline, CDR1 is SQVTM and CDR2 ANQGSEA. Trimming pared 5 bases from V and 2 bases from J, leaving 15 bases between. This CDR3 comprises 15 residues. CDR3 sequence: CSVRLGGLNTGELFF. In DNA, the CDR3 is TGCAGCGTTCGCCTAGGAGGCCTCAACACCGGGGAGCTGTTTTTT.

The chain carries TRBV6-5 and TRBJ2-1, with D possibly TRBD2 on 6 matching bases. The CDR3 contains 15 residues. CDR1 and CDR2 from the germline V gene are MNHEY and SVGAGI. Trimming shortened V by 1 base and J by 3 bases, and 10 bases separated the two germline ends. The CDR3 here is CASSYFSRGYNEQFF. The CDR3 DNA is TGTGCCAGCAGTTACTTTTCGCGGGGCTACAATGAGCAGTTCTTC.

This sequence joins TRBV5-4 and TRBJ1-1; D possibly corresponds to TRBD1 (6 bases). This CDR3 is 14 amino acids long. The V end lost 3 bases, the J end lost 0 bases, and 9 bases lay between the germline ends. Germline loops: CDR1 SGHNT, CDR2 YYREEE (reference sequence). The CDR3 DNA is TGTGCCAGCAGCTACGGGACACTGAACACTGAAGCTTTCTTT. Translation gives CASSYGTLNTEAFF.

This clone was counted a single time. The CDR3 region is CASSIDQGSSYNEQFF. The CDR3 region has the DNA TGTGCCAGTAGTATAGATCAGGGTAGCTCCTACAATGAGCAGTTCTTC. V is TRBV19 and J is TRBJ2-1, with D possibly TRBD1 on 5 matching bases. Germline values: CDR1 LNHDA, CDR2 SQIVND (reference sequence). Trimming removed 0 bases from V and 0 bases from J, with 9 bases in between. The CDR3 sequence is 16 residues long.

This clone was seen more than once but under ten times. In DNA form, the CDR3 reads TGTGCCAGCACCCCCCACAGGGGGTATGGCTACACCTTC. Protein: CASTPHRGYGYTF. V and J are TRBV21-1 and TRBJ1-2; whether TRBD1, the table's D call, matches the DNA was not checked. TRBV21-1 is shown as a pseudogene. The CDR3 is 13 amino acids.

The gene calls are TRBV14 and TRBJ1-6; the D gene is possibly TRBD1 (6 bases). Germline V gene data show CDR1 as SGHDN and CDR2 as FVKESK. Trimming took off 1 base at V and 9 bases at J, with 10 bases between the two ends. The CDR3 totals 14 residues. CDR3 DNA: TGTGCCAGCAGCCAAGGGACAGCTGCTTCACCCCTCCACTTT. Encoded protein: CASSQGTAASPLHF.

The chain recombines TRBV11-3 with TRBJ2-3, with TRBD2 identical over 7 bases. Trimming at V came to 1 base and at J to 3 bases, leaving 4 bases not matched to a gene. Germline CDR1 reads SGHNT; CDR2 reads YENEEA. The CDR3 runs 15 residues. The CDR3 DNA sequence: TGTGCCAGCAGCTTAGCTGCGGGAGTAACAGATACGCAGTATTTT. Translating it yields CASSLAAGVTDTQYF.

This clone was observed many times. CDR3 amino acids: CATSDREIPTGELFF. The CDR3, as DNA: TGTGCCACCAGTGATCGTGAGATACCCACCGGGGAGCTGTTTTTT. The chain recombines TRBV24-1 with TRBJ2-2, with unresolved D. Germline-derived CDR1 and CDR2 are KGHDR and SFDVKD. Trimming shortened V by 3 bases and J by 4 bases, and 11 bases separated the two germline ends. The CDR3 runs 15 residues.

In its sample, this clone is medium-sized. The chain has TRBV19 and TRBJ1-2; 12 bases are shared with TRBD1. The CDR3 runs 14 residues. Germline loops: CDR1 LNHDA, CDR2 SQIVND (reference sequence). V dropped 8 bases and J dropped 4; count of bases not matched to a gene: 5. The CDR3 spells CASWDRGRGYGYTF. The CDR3 DNA reads as TGTGCCAGTTGGGACAGGGGGCGCGGCTATGGCTACACCTTC.

As concerns this clone: Other DNA sequences in this specimen translate into the identical CDR3. The V call is TRBV6-5, the J call TRBJ1-2, with 7 bases lining up with TRBD1. The V gene end was trimmed by 5 bases and the J gene end by 5 bases; junction bases not matched to a gene: 5. Germline V CDR1 and CDR2: MNHEY, SVGAGI. This CDR3 has 13 amino acids. In DNA, the CDR3 is TGTGCCAGCAGTCCCCGGGACAGTTATGGCTACACCTTC. It translates to CASSPRDSYGYTF.

This clone was seen more than once but under ten times. The chain has TRBV11-3 and TRBJ2-3; 8 nucleotides align to TRBD2. The J segment lost 6 bases and the V segment lost 3 bases, leaving 11 bases of the junction unmatched. The CDR3 runs to 16 residues. From germline, CDR1 is SGHNT and CDR2 YENEEA. In nucleotides, the CDR3 is TGTGCCAGCAGCTTGGGACTAGAGGCAGTGGTCGATACGCAGTATTTT. Its protein product is CASSLGLEAVVDTQYF. Using reference TRBV11-3 and TRBJ2-3 for the parts outside the CDR3, the full variable domain is EAGVVQSPRYKIIEKKQPVAFWCNPISGHNTLYWYLQNLGQGPELLIRYENEEAVDDSQLPKDRFSAERLKGVDSTLKIQPAELGDSAVYLCASSLGLEAVVDTQYFGPGTRLTVL.